The 3 T cell receptor beta chains given below trace back to one sample, sequenced in a study of PD-1 blockade in mismatch repair-deficient tumors. Method: immunoSEQ multiplex PCR; TCRdb's copy keeps in-frame clones and lacks some. The sample consists of about 20,000 clones, roughly four fifths of them appearing once. The sample in question was peripheral blood, obtained 2 weeks after starting pembrolizumab. The receptors come from an adult with mismatch repair-deficient cancer.

This clone was observed a single time. The gene calls are TRBV5-1 and TRBJ1-5; D is uncertain. CDR1 is SGHRS and CDR2 is YFSETQ in the germline V gene. This CDR3 contains 13 residues. Trimming shortened V by 2 bases and J by 3 bases, and 6 bases separated the two germline ends. The CDR3 loop is CASSFDPNQPQHF. Written as DNA, the CDR3 is TGCGCCAGCAGCTTTGACCCCAATCAGCCCCAGCATTTT.

The chain combines TRBV11-3 with TRBJ2-7; the D gene is possibly TRBD2 (5 bases). Germline V gives CDR1 SGHNT, CDR2 YENEEA. V lost 5 bases and J lost 5, with 19 bases in between. CDR3 length: 15 residues. The CDR3 DNA reads TGTGCCAGCAGCCCCCGACTCATATCGGGGAACGAGCAGTACTTC. As protein: CASSPRLISGNEQYF.

The V gene is TRBV4-1, the J gene TRBJ2-7; D might be TRBD1 or TRBD2, each matching 5 bases. From germline, CDR1 is MGHRA and CDR2 YSYEKL. The CDR3 has 13 residues. Trimming pared 6 bases from V and 7 bases from J, leaving 16 bases between. The CDR3 nucleotides are TGCGCCAGCAGTTCAAGGGACGGTTCGGAGCAGTACTTC. Its protein is CASSSRDGSEQYF.